This paragraph covers one T cell receptor (beta chain) sequence. Clones were sequenced by immunoSEQ multiplex PCR, and TCRdb holds only the in-frame ones, with some missing. The sample records 350,000 to 500,000 clones, 90% being singletons. Stated treatment: around 19 received Ad26.COV2.S at low or high dose, single or two shots; 5 received placebo; per-sample allocation not given. Day 63 after the first vaccine or placebo injection was the time point for sampling. This sample is part of a study of Ad26.COV2.S vaccination and SARS-CoV-2 variants. Study context: Recipients of Ad26.COV2.S got it intramuscularly, once or twice 56 days apart.

The germline V gene has CDR1 MRHNA and CDR2 SNTAGT. The V end was cut by 6 bases, the J end by 7 bases, with 17 bases between. The CDR3 is 14 amino acids. The sample consisted of peripheral blood, taken in a trial of Ad26.COV2.S vaccine versus placebo. The chain links TRBV6-4 to TRBJ2-3; a weak D match, TRBD2 (6 bases). The TCR originated in a person between 18 and 60 years old who received the Ad26.COV2.S COVID-19 vaccine or a placebo. CDR3 coding DNA: TGTGCCAGCAGCGAATGGAGGGGCGCTTATACGCAGTATTTT. Protein sequence: CASSEWRGAYTQYF.